Each of the 26 T cell receptor beta chains below was sequenced from the same sample in a study of technical replicates of blood from a few donors. Data came from immunoSEQ multiplex PCR; TCRdb stores just in-frame clones and leaves some out. Of about 59,000 clones listed, 93% are singletons. The sample consisted of PBMCs. The receptors here all came from a human donor in good health. Some clones in this sample may be carry-over from other donors' samples.

The chain carries TRBV25-1 and TRBJ2-1, with D perhaps matching TRBD2 (7 bases). V dropped 3 bases and J dropped 7 bases, with 19 bases sitting between them. Germline values: CDR1 MGHDK, CDR2 SYGVNS. The CDR3 has 16 residues. Written as DNA, the CDR3 is TGTGCCAGCAGTGATCCCCCGGGGGCGGGAGTGAATGAGCAGTTCTTC. Residues: CASSDPPGAGVNEQFF.

This clone was observed a few times. This sequence joins TRBV15 and TRBJ2-2; 8 bases map to TRBD1. V lost 5 bases, J lost 4 bases, and 6 bases stayed unmatched. Germline V gene lookup returns CDR1 LNHNV and CDR2 YYDKDF (reference sequence). The CDR3 runs 15 residues. DNA for the CDR3: TGTGCCACCAGCGGGGGACAGGAGACCACCGGGGAGCTGTTTTTT. It translates to CATSGGQETTGELFF. Together with reference TRBV15 and TRBJ2-2, the CDR3 gives the full variable domain: DAMVIQNPRYQVTQFGKPVTLSCSQTLNHNVMYWYQQKSSQAPKLLFHYYDKDFNNEADTPDNFQSRRPNTSFCFLDIRSPGLGDTAMYLCATSGGQETTGELFFGEGSRLTVL.

This rearrangement joins TRBV29-1 to TRBJ1-2; a weak D match, TRBD1 (5 bases). Trimming shortened V by 3 bases and J by 2 bases, and 13 bases separated the two germline ends. CDR1 SQVTM and CDR2 ANQGSEA come from the germline V gene. The CDR3 spans 14 residues. This chain's CDR3 is CSVEGRSQNYGYTF. CDR3 in DNA: TGCAGCGTTGAGGGGCGCAGCCAGAACTATGGCTACACCTTC.

The chain carries TRBV29-1 and TRBJ1-1; TRBD1 might be the D (6 bases). With 4 bases removed from V and 3 bases from J, the gap between germline ends came to 12 bases. The CDR3 spans 13 residues. CDR1 and CDR2 from the germline V gene are SQVTM and ANQGSEA. The CDR3 region has the DNA TGCAGCGTTGGGGGGCAGGGTCACACTGAAGCTTTCTTT. It translates to CSVGGQGHTEAFF.

The rearrangement joins TRBV7-2 to TRBJ2-7; possible D gene TRBD1, 5 bases. The CDR3 extends over 12 amino acids. Germline assignment: CDR1 SGHTA and CDR2 FQGNSA. V gave up 5 bases and J gave up 5 bases, with 10 bases separating them. CDR3: CASSTGFHEQYF. The CDR3 region has the DNA TGTGCCAGCAGCACAGGATTCCACGAGCAGTACTTC. Filled out from reference TRBV7-2 and TRBJ2-7, the complete variable domain reads GAGVSQSPSNKVTEKGKDVELRCDPISGHTALYWYRQSLGQGLEFLIYFQGNSAPDKSGLPSDRFSAERTGGSVSTLTIQRTQQEDSAVYLCASSTGFHEQYFGPGTRLTVT.

The V and J genes are TRBV7-9 and TRBJ1-6, with TRBD1 as a possible D gene (6 bases). Germline-derived CDR1 and CDR2 are SEHNR and FQNEAQ (reference sequence). The CDR3 has 14 residues. V was trimmed by 6 bases and J by 10 bases, leaving 16 bases between them. In nucleotides, the CDR3 is TGTGCCAGCAGTCCACAGGGAATGGGATCACCCCTCCACTTT. Its translation is CASSPQGMGSPLHF.

The chain links TRBV9 to TRBJ1-4, with 8 bases that match TRBD1. This CDR3 comprises 14 residues. CDR1 is SGDLS, CDR2 YYNGEE, per germline. Unmatched junction bases numbered 5, after V lost 3 bases and J lost 7 bases. CDR3 in DNA: TGTGCCAGCAGCGGAGGACAGGGCGGTGAAAAACTGTTTTTT. This codes for CASSGGQGGEKLFF.

The chain employs TRBV7-9 and TRBJ1-2; a weak D match, TRBD1 (5 bases). The V and J ends lost 5 bases and 3 bases respectively, with 16 bases between them. The CDR3 is 15 residues long. CDR1 is SEHNR, CDR2 FQNEAQ, per germline (reference sequence). Written as DNA, the CDR3 is TGTGCCAGCAGCCCCTCCGGGGGGGGTGACTATGGCTACACCTTC. Its protein product is CASSPSGGGDYGYTF.

This clone was observed a single time. The chain recombines TRBV30 with TRBJ1-4; D is perhaps TRBD1 (5 bases). Germline loops: CDR1 GTSNPN, CDR2 SVGIG (reference sequence). V was shortened by 0 bases and J by 3 bases, with 11 bases between the two germline ends. The CDR3 extends over 15 amino acids. The CDR3 DNA sequence: TGTGCCTGGAGTGTAACCGACAGTCCTAATGAAAAACTGTTTTTT. It translates to CAWSVTDSPNEKLFF. The full variable domain, its missing parts supplied by reference TRBV30 and TRBJ1-4, is SQTIHQWPATLVQPVGSPLSLECTVEGTSNPNLYWYRQAAGRGLQLLFYSVGIGQISSEVPQNLSASRPQDRQFILSSKKLLLSDSGFYLCAWSVTDSPNEKLFFGSGTQLSVL.

The chain has TRBV7-8 and TRBJ2-3; possibly TRBD2 for D (5 bases). The CDR3 has 19 residues. Germline CDR1 and CDR2: SGHVS and FQNEAQ. The V end lost 5 bases, the J end lost 6 bases, and 30 bases lay between the germline ends. This CDR3 is CASSAPRLPGLEIRDTQYF. The CDR3 region has the DNA TGTGCCAGCAGCGCCCCGAGGCTGCCAGGACTCGAGATTAGGGATACGCAGTATTTT.

This sequence joins TRBV27 and TRBJ2-5; possible D gene TRBD2, 7 bases. Germline values: CDR1 MNHEY, CDR2 SMNVEV (reference sequence). V dropped 5 bases and J dropped 5 bases, with 18 bases sitting between them. This CDR3 comprises 15 residues. CDR3 nucleotides: TGTGCCAGCAGTCCCCGGGGGGCGCGGGGGGAGACCCAGTACTTC. Translated, it gives CASSPRGARGETQYF.

V gene TRBV19 combines with J gene TRBJ2-5; 10 bases are shared with TRBD2. The CDR3 is 16 amino acids. V shed 5 bases and J 5 bases; nucleotides not matched to a gene: 11. Germline V gene lookup returns CDR1 LNHDA and CDR2 SQIVND (reference sequence). The CDR3 DNA reads as TGTGCCAGTAGTTCCGGGCTAGCGGGAGAATGGGAGACCCAGTACTTC. Translating gives CASSSGLAGEWETQYF.

This chain joins TRBV4-1 and TRBJ1-2, with 9 bases aligning to TRBD1. CDR1 is MGHRA and CDR2 is YSYEKL in the germline V gene. The J segment lost 8 bases and the V segment lost 2 bases, leaving 9 bases of the junction unmatched. The CDR3 is 15 amino acids. The CDR3 sequence: CASSQPGTGSKGYTF. CDR3 sequence (DNA): TGCGCCAGCAGCCAACCTGGGACAGGGAGTAAGGGCTACACCTTC.

The chain is built from TRBV7-9 and TRBJ1-2; 7 nucleotides match TRBD1. Trimming removed 6 bases from V and 4 bases from J; junction bases left unmatched: 5. Germline values: CDR1 SEHNR, CDR2 FQNEAQ (reference sequence). This CDR3 has 13 residues. The CDR3 protein is CASSLTGAYGYTF. DNA of the CDR3: TGTGCCAGCAGTTTAACAGGGGCCTATGGCTACACCTTC. Together with reference TRBV7-9 and TRBJ1-2, the CDR3 gives the full variable domain: DTGVSQNPRHKITKRGQNVTFRCDPISEHNRLYWYRQTLGQGPEFLTYFQNEAQLEKSRLLSDRFSAERPKGSFSTLEIQRTEQGDSAMYLCASSLTGAYGYTFGSGTRLTVV.

The chain employs TRBV7-2 and TRBJ1-2; TRBD1 might be the D (5 bases). CDR3 length: 14 amino acids. V was trimmed by 4 bases and J by 2 bases, leaving 11 bases between them. Germline lookup yields CDR1 SGHTA and CDR2 FQGNSA. DNA for the CDR3: TGTGCCAGCAGCTCCCCCCGGGGGAACTATGGCTACACCTTC. As protein: CASSSPRGNYGYTF.

The chain combines TRBV7-3 with TRBJ1-2; 7 nucleotides line up with TRBD1. The CDR3 loop spans 16 amino acids. V shed 6 bases, J shed 0 bases, and the junction held 10 bases outside the gene matches. Germline V gene sequence: CDR1 SGHTA, CDR2 FQGTGA. CDR3 nucleotides: TGTGCCAGCAGGTCTTCCCGGGACAGCTCTAACTATGGCTACACCTTC. It yields the protein CASRSSRDSSNYGYTF.

The genes are TRBV6-5 and TRBJ1-4; TRBD1 is a possible D gene (6 bases). Trimming removed 6 bases from V and 1 base from J, with 9 bases in between. The length of the CDR3 is 14 residues. Looked up from germline, CDR1 is MNHEY and CDR2 is SVGAGI. The CDR3 sequence: CASSPTGTNEKLFF. CDR3 DNA sequence: TGTGCCAGCAGCCCGACAGGAACTAATGAAAAACTGTTTTTT.

The rearrangement uses TRBV7-9 and TRBJ1-2; 10 nucleotides match TRBD1. CDR3 length: 16 residues. With 6 bases clipped from V and 7 bases from J, the junction kept 14 bases outside the gene matches. Germline values: CDR1 SEHNR, CDR2 FQNEAQ (reference sequence). The CDR3 is CASRSPGTGAGAGYTF. Here the CDR3 DNA reads TGTGCCAGCAGAAGTCCCGGGACAGGGGCCGGGGCTGGCTACACCTTC.

This chain joins TRBV6-5 and TRBJ1-5; 9 nucleotides match TRBD1. This CDR3 region has 14 residues. CDR1 and CDR2 from the germline V gene are MNHEY and SVGAGI. V shed 6 bases and J 3 bases; nucleotides not matched to a gene: 3. The DNA for the CDR3 is TGTGCCAGCAGGGGACAGGGCCACAATCAGCCCCAGCATTTT. This codes for CASRGQGHNQPQHF.

This clone was counted a single time. This chain links TRBV5-6 with TRBJ2-3; 7 positions match TRBD1. J was trimmed by 6 bases and V by 4 bases; bases with no gene match: 14. Germline V lookup: CDR1 SGHDT, CDR2 YYEEEE. The CDR3 spans 16 residues. CDR3 sequence: CASSIRDRPFSDTQYF. The DNA of the CDR3 is TGTGCCAGCAGCATCCGGGACAGACCATTTTCGGATACGCAGTATTTT.

This clone was seen a single time. V usage is TRBV7-6 and J usage is TRBJ1-4, with TRBD1 matching over 8 bases. The V and J ends lost 5 bases and 2 bases, in that order; junction bases with no gene match: 4. The CDR3 totals 15 residues. Germline loops: CDR1 SGHVS, CDR2 FNYEAQ. The CDR3 loop reads CASSQRQGTNEKLFF. For the CDR3, the DNA is TGTGCCAGCAGCCAGAGACAGGGGACTAATGAAAAACTGTTTTTT.

This sequence joins TRBV10-3 and TRBJ2-7, with 7 nucleotides matching TRBD2. CDR3 length equals 14 residues. The germline gives CDR1 ENHRY, CDR2 SYGVKD. Trimming at V came to 6 bases and at J to 5 bases, leaving 10 bases not matched to a gene. The CDR3 bases are TGTGCCATCAGGGGGAGGGCCCTTGTCCACGAGCAGTACTTC. Amino acid sequence: CAIRGRALVHEQYF.

The chain recombines TRBV10-3 with TRBJ2-7; D gene ambiguous. CDR3 length: 11 amino acids. The ends were cut back, 4 bases at V and 7 bases at J, with 8 bases in the middle. The V gene's germline CDR1 is ENHRY and CDR2 SYGVKD. DNA of the CDR3: TGTGCCATCAGTGTGTCTGAGGAGCAGTACTTC. Translation gives CAISVSEEQYF.

The J gene is TRBJ1-1, the V gene TRBV28, with D hard to call. The CDR3 consists of 14 residues. V lost 5 bases, J lost 4 bases, and 14 bases lay in between. Germline assignment: CDR1 MDHEN and CDR2 SYDVKM. The CDR3 DNA sequence: TGTGCCAGCAGTCCCAACCGGGATAGCACTGAAGCTTTCTTT. Encoded protein: CASSPNRDSTEAFF.

The chain combines TRBV4-2 with TRBJ2-7; a possible D gene is TRBD1 (5 bases). There are 13 residues in the CDR3. Germline CDR1 LGHNA, CDR2 YNFKEQ. Trimming left V 0 bases short and J 5 bases short, with 8 bases between. CDR3 residues: CASSQDKGDEQYF. The CDR3 nucleotides are TGTGCCAGCAGCCAAGATAAAGGGGACGAGCAGTACTTC.

V is TRBV9 and J is TRBJ1-6, with D perhaps matching TRBD1 (5 bases). The CDR3 spans 15 residues. Germline CDR1 SGDLS, CDR2 YYNGEE. V was clipped by 4 bases and J by 8 bases, with 16 bases between them. In DNA, the CDR3 is TGTGCCAGCAGCCCGGACGGGGGGATGGATTCACCCCTCCACTTT. Amino acids: CASSPDGGMDSPLHF. Combining the CDR3 with reference TRBV9 and TRBJ1-6 gives the whole variable domain DSGVTQTPKHLITATGQRVTLRCSPRSGDLSVYWYQQSLDQGLQFLIQYYNGEERAKGNILERFSAQQFPDLHSELNLSSLELGDSALYFCASSPDGGMDSPLHFGNGTRLTVT.